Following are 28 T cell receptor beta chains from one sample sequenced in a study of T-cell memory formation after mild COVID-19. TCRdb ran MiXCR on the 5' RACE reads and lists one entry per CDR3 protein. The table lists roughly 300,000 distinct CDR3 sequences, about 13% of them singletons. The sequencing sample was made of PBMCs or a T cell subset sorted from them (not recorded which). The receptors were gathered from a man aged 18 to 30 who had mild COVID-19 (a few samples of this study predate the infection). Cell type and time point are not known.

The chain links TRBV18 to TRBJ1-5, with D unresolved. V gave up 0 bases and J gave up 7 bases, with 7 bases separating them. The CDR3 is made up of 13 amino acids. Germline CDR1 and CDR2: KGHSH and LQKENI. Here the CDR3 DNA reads TGTGCCAGCTCACCACCGCCCCCGCAGCCCCAGCATTTT. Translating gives CASSPPPPQPQHF.

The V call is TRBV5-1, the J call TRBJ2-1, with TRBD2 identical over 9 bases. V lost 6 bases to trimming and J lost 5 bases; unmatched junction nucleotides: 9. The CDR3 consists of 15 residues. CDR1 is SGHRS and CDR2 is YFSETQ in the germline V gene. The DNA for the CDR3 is TGCGCCAGCAAGAGGAGCGGGGGGCCTAACAATGAGCAGTTCTTC. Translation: CASKRSGGPNNEQFF.

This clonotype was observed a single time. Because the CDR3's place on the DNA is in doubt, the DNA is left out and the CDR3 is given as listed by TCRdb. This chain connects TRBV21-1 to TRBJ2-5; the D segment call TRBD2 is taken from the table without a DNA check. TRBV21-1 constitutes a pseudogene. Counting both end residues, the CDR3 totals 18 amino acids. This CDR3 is CASSKWGQGNGRRETQYF.

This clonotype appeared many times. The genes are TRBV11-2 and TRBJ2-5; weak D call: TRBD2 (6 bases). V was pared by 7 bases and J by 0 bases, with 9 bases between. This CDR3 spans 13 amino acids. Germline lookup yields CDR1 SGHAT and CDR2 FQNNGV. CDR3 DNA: TGTGCCAGCAATCTAGCGCACCAAGAGACCCAGTACTTC. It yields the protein CASNLAHQETQYF.

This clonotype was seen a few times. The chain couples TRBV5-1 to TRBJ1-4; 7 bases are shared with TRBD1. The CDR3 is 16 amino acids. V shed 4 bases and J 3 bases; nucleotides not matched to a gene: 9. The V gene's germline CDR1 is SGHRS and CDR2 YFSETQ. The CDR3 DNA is TGCGCCAGCAGCGCAACCGGTGGACAGGCTAATGAAAAACTGTTTTTT. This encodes CASSATGGQANEKLFF.

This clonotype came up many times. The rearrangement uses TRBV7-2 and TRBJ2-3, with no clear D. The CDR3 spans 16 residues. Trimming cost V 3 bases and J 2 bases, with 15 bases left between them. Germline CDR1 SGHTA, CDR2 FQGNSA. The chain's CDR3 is CASSFLGGSNTDTQYF. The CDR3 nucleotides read TGTGCCAGCAGCTTTCTTGGTGGTTCTAACACAGATACGCAGTATTTT.

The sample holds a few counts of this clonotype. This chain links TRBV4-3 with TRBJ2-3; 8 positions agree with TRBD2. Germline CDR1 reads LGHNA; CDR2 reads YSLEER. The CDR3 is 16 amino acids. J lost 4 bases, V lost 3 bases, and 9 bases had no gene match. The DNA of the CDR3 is TGCGCCAGCAGCCAGCCTACGGGGGGGGCCGCAGATACGCAGTATTTT. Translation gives CASSQPTGGAADTQYF.

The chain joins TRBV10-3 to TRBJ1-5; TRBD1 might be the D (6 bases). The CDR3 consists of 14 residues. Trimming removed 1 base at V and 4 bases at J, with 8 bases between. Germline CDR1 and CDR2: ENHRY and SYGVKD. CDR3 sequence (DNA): TGTGCCATCAGTGAGTTGCAGGGGAATCAGCCCCAGCATTTT. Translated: CAISELQGNQPQHF.

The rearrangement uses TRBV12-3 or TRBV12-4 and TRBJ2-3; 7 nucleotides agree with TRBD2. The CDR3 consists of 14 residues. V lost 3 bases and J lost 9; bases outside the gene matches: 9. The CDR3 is CASSFGGSEGTQYF. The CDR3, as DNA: TGTGCCAGCAGTTTCGGGGGGTCCGAGGGCACGCAGTATTTT.

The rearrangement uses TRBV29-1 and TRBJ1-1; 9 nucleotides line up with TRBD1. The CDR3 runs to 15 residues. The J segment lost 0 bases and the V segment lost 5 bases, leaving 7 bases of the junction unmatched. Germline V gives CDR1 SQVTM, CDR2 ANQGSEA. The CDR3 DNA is TGCAGCGTTTACAGGGGGCAGAGTATGAACACTGAAGCTTTCTTT. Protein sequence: CSVYRGQSMNTEAFF.

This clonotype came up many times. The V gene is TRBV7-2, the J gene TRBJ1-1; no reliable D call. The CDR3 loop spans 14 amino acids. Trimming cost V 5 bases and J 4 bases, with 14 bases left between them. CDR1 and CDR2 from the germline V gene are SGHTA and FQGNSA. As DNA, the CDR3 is TGTGCCAGCAGCGTAGGCCCCGCCGGCACTGAAGCTTTCTTT. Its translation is CASSVGPAGTEAFF.

The CDR3 loop reads CASSPRTGFEPQHF. CDR3 bases: TGTGCCAGCTCACCCCGAACAGGTTTCGAGCCCCAGCATTTT. V usage is TRBV18 and J usage is TRBJ1-5; tentative D call: TRBD1 (5 bases). There are 14 residues in the CDR3. Germline CDR1 KGHSH, CDR2 LQKENI. Trimming stripped 3 bases from V and 8 bases from J, with 14 bases between.

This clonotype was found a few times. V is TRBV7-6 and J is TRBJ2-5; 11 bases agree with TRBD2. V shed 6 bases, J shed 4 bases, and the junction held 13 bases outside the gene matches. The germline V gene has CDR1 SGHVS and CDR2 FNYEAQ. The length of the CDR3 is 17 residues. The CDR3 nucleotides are TGTGCCAGCAGACTCGGGGGACTAGCGGCTGGGGGAGAGACCCAGTACTTC. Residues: CASRLGGLAAGGETQYF.

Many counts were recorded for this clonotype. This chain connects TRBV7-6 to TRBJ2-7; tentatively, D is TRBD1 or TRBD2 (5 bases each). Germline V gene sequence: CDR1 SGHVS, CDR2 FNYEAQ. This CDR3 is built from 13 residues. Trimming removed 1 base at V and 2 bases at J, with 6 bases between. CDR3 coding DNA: TGTGCCAGCAGCTTAGGGGGGACCTACGAGCAGTACTTC. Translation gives CASSLGGTYEQYF.

CDR3 DNA: TGTGCCAGCAGCGTATCCCCGGGCCACGAGCAGTACTTC. As protein: CASSVSPGHEQYF. This rearrangement joins TRBV14 to TRBJ2-7; D uncertain. Germline assignment: CDR1 SGHDN and CDR2 FVKESK. V dropped 5 bases and J dropped 5 bases, with 13 bases sitting between them. This CDR3 has 13 residues.

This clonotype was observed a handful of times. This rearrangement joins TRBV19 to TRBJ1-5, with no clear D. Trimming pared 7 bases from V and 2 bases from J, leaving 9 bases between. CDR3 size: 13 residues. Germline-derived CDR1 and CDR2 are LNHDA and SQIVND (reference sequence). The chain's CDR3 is CASKTRGNQPQHF. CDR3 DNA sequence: TGTGCCAGTAAGACTCGCGGCAATCAGCCCCAGCATTTT. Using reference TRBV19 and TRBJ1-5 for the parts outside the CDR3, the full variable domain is DGGITQSPKYLFRKEGQNVTLSCEQNLNHDAMYWYRQDPGQGLRLIYYSQIVNDFQKGDIAEGYSVSREKKESFPLTVTSAQKNPTAFYLCASKTRGNQPQHFGDGTRLSIL.

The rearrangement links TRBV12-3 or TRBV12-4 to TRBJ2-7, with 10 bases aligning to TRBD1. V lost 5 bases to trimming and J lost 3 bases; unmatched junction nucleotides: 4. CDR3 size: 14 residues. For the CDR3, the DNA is TGTGCCAGCAGTCGGGACAGGGGAAACTACGAGCAGTACTTC. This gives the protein CASSRDRGNYEQYF.

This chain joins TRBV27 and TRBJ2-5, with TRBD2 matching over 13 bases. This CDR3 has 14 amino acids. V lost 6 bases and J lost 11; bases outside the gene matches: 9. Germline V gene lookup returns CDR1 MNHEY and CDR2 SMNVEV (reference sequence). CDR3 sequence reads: CASRKSGLAGVQYF. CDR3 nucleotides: TGTGCCAGCAGAAAGTCCGGACTAGCGGGGGTACAGTACTTC.

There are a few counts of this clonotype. The CDR3 nucleotides read TGTGCCAGTAGTTCGGCCCGAAAATCGGGCGGCAATGAGCAGTTCTTC. Amino acid sequence: CASSSARKSGGNEQFF. This sequence joins TRBV19 and TRBJ2-1; D is undetermined. The CDR3 contains 16 residues. V lost 5 bases, J lost 6 bases, and 20 bases lay in between. Germline V lookup: CDR1 LNHDA, CDR2 SQIVND (reference sequence). Together with reference TRBV19 and TRBJ2-1, the CDR3 gives the full variable domain: DGGITQSPKYLFRKEGQNVTLSCEQNLNHDAMYWYRQDPGQGLRLIYYSQIVNDFQKGDIAEGYSVSREKKESFPLTVTSAQKNPTAFYLCASSSARKSGGNEQFFGPGTRLTVL.

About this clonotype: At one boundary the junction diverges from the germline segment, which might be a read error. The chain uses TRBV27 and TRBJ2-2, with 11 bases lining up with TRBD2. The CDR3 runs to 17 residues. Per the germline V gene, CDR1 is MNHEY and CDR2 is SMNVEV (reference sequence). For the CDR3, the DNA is TGTGCCAGCAGTTTATGGCTAGCGGGGGGAGTAACCGGGGAGCTGGTTTTT. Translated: CASSLWLAGGVTGELVF.

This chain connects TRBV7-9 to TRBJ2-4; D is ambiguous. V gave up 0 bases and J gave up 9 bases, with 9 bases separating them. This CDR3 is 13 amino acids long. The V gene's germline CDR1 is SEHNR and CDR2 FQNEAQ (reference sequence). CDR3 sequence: CASSLALWGIQYF. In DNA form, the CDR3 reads TGTGCCAGCAGCTTAGCTCTCTGGGGCATTCAGTACTTC.

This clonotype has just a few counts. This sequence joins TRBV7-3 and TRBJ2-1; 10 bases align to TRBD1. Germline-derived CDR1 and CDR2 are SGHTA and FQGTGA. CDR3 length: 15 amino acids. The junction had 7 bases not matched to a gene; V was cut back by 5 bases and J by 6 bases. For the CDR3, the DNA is TGTGCCAGCAGCCCCCGGGACAGGGGACGCAATGAGCAGTTCTTC. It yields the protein CASSPRDRGRNEQFF.

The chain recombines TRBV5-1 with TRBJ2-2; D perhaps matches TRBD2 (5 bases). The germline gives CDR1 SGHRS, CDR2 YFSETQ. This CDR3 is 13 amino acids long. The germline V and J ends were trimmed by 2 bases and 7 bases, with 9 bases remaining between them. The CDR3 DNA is TGCGCCAGCAGCTTTAGCGCCGGCGGGGAGCTGTTTTTT. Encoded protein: CASSFSAGGELFF.

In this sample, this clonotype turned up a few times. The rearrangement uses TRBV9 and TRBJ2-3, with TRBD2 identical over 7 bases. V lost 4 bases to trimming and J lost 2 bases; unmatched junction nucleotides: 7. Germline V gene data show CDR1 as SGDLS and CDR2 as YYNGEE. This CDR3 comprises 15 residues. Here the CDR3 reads CASSPGGTTTDTQYF. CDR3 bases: TGTGCCAGCAGCCCCGGGGGGACTACCACAGATACGCAGTATTTT.

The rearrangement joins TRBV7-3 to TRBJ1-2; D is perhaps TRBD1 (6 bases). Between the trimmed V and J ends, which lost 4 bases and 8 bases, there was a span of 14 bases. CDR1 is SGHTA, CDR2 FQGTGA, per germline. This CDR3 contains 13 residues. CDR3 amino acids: CASSSNREGGYTF. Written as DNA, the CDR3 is TGTGCCAGCAGCTCAAACAGGGAAGGGGGCTACACCTTC. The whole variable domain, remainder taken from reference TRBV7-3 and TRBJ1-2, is GAGVSQTPSNKVTEKGKYVELRCDPISGHTALYWYRQSLGQGPEFLIYFQGTGAADDSGLPNDRFFAVRPEGSVSTLKIQRTERGDSAVYLCASSSNREGGYTFGSGTRLTVV.

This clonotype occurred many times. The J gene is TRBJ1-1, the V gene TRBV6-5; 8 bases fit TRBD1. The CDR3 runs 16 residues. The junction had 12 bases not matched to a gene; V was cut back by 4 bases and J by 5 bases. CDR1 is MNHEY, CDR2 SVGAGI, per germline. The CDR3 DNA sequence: TGTGCCAGCAGTTCCCCTTCAGGGGGCCGGTTAACTGAAGCTTTCTTT. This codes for CASSSPSGGRLTEAFF.

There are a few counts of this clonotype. The CDR3 region has the DNA TGTGCCAGCAGGAGTCGACTAGCGGGGAAAGAGACCCAGTACTTC. It is translated as CASRSRLAGKETQYF. The chain recombines TRBV7-8 with TRBJ2-5; 11 bases match TRBD2. Germline values: CDR1 SGHVS, CDR2 FQNEAQ. With V trimmed by 6 bases and J by 3 bases, 6 bases remained unmatched. The CDR3 spans 15 residues.

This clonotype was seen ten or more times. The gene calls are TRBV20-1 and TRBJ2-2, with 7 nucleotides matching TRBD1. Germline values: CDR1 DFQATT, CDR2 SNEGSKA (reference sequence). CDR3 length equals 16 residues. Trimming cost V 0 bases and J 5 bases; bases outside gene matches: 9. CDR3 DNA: TGCAGTGCTAGAGATGGGGGACAGCCCATGACCGGGGAGCTGTTTTTT. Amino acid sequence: CSARDGGQPMTGELFF.